Shown below are 13 T cell receptor beta chains from a single sample sequenced in a study of T cell repertoires in cytomegalovirus infection. TCRdb called the reads again in MiXCR, with one record for every CDR3 protein. Here the sample spans 450,000 to 600,000 distinct CDR3 sequences, more than 30% being singletons. Their antigens remain unidentified. The sequencing used cultured PBMCs, collected from culture after CMV antigen stimulation. Every receptor here comes from a human donor in good health (CMV status not recorded). Some clones in this sample may be carry-over from other donors' samples.

The chain links TRBV5-4 to TRBJ2-7; 8 bases fit TRBD1. This CDR3 comprises 14 residues. J lost 3 bases, V lost 4 bases, and 6 bases had no gene match. Per the germline V gene, CDR1 is SGHNT and CDR2 is YYREEE (reference sequence). As DNA, the CDR3 is TGTGCCAGCAGCCCGGGACAGGACTACTACGAGCAGTACGTC. Translating gives CASSPGQDYYEQYV.

V usage is TRBV10-3 and J usage is TRBJ2-4, with TRBD1 matching 11 bases. CDR3 length equals 17 residues. Germline loops: CDR1 ENHRY, CDR2 SYGVKD. With 5 bases clipped from V and 2 bases from J, the junction kept 8 bases outside the gene matches. Here the CDR3 reads CAISPGQGEISKNIQYF. The CDR3 DNA sequence: TGTGCCATCAGTCCGGGACAGGGGGAAATTTCCAAAAACATTCAGTACTTC.

The rearrangement links TRBV6-5 to TRBJ1-6; no definite D call. Germline values: CDR1 MNHEY, CDR2 SVGAGI. The CDR3 extends over 17 amino acids. V gave up 0 bases and J gave up 0 bases, with 9 bases separating them. This CDR3 is CASSYSAVSSYNSPLHF. The CDR3 nucleotides are TGTGCCAGCAGTTACTCGGCGGTTAGCTCCTATAATTCACCCCTCCACTTT.

This clonotype was seen a handful of times. J is TRBJ1-2 and V is TRBV25-1, with a weak D call TRBD1 (6 bases). There are 11 residues in the CDR3. Germline-derived CDR1 and CDR2 are MGHDK and SYGVNS. Trimming stripped 6 bases from V and 7 bases from J, with 9 bases between. In DNA, the CDR3 is TGTGCCAGCAGCGTCAGGGGTGGCTACACCTTC. Amino acid sequence: CASSVRGGYTF.

This clonotype was seen a few times. V is TRBV19 and J is TRBJ1-3, with a possible D match to TRBD1 (6 bases). The CDR3 spans 16 residues. Trimming removed 8 bases at V and 0 bases at J, with 17 bases between. Germline assignment: CDR1 LNHDA and CDR2 SQIVND (reference sequence). The CDR3 region has the DNA TGTGCCAGTCATACCCCGGACAGAAGCTCTGGAAACACCATATATTTT. Encoded protein: CASHTPDRSSGNTIYF.

The V gene is TRBV6-2 or TRBV6-3, the J gene TRBJ2-5; 8 nucleotides align to TRBD2. CDR3 length equals 15 residues. The germline V gene has CDR1 MNHEY and CDR2 SVGEGT. J lost 2 bases, V lost 4 bases, and 6 bases had no gene match. CDR3 amino acids: CASSFDTSGQETQYF. The CDR3 region has the DNA TGTGCCAGCAGTTTTGATACTAGCGGACAAGAGACCCAGTACTTC.

This clonotype was observed a few times. The J gene is TRBJ2-5, the V gene TRBV6-5; 7 nucleotides align to TRBD1. J gave up 2 bases and V 0 bases, and 6 bases lay outside the gene matches. In germline, CDR1 is MNHEY, CDR2 SVGAGI. The CDR3 totals 16 residues. The CDR3 bases are TGTGCCAGCAGTTACTCGGGACAGACACATCAAGAGACCCAGTACTTC. Its translation is CASSYSGQTHQETQYF.

The V gene is TRBV19, the J gene TRBJ1-5; weak D call: TRBD1 (6 bases). Trimming shortened V by 8 bases and J by 1 base, and 15 bases separated the two germline ends. Germline assignment: CDR1 LNHDA and CDR2 SQIVND (reference sequence). This CDR3 is 15 amino acids long. The CDR3 DNA reads as TGTGCCAGTGCTTGGGGGGCCTCGAGCAATCAGCCCCAGCATTTT. Translated: CASAWGASSNQPQHF. Variable domain in full (rest from reference TRBV19 and TRBJ1-5): DGGITQSPKYLFRKEGQNVTLSCEQNLNHDAMYWYRQDPGQGLRLIYYSQIVNDFQKGDIAEGYSVSREKKESFPLTVTSAQKNPTAFYLCASAWGASSNQPQHFGDGTRLSIL.

In this sample, this clonotype turned up a few times. The genes are TRBV6-5 and TRBJ1-2; 9 nucleotides match TRBD1. Losses at the gene ends were 2 bases for V and 6 bases for J; bases not matched to a gene: 1. Germline CDR1 MNHEY, CDR2 SVGAGI. This CDR3 has 13 amino acids. The CDR3 nucleotides are TGTGCCAGCAGTTACGGACAGGGGAATGGCTACACCTTC. Protein product: CASSYGQGNGYTF.

This clonotype turned up a few times. This chain links TRBV7-8 with TRBJ2-1; 11 bases agree with TRBD1. The CDR3 spans 13 residues. The V segment lost 4 bases and the J segment 8 bases; nucleotides outside the gene matches: 1. Per the germline V gene, CDR1 is SGHVS and CDR2 is FQNEAQ. The CDR3 loop reads CASSWTGGHEQFF. The CDR3 DNA sequence: TGTGCCAGCAGCTGGACAGGGGGCCATGAGCAGTTCTTC. Based on the CDR3 plus reference TRBV7-8 and TRBJ2-1, the full variable domain is GAGVSQSPRYKVAKRGQDVALRCDPISGHVSLFWYQQALGQGPEFLTYFQNEAQLDKSGLPSDRFFAERPEGSVSTLKIQRTQQEDSAVYLCASSWTGGHEQFFGPGTRLTVL.

The table lists this clonotype with a few counts. The gene calls are TRBV4-2 and TRBJ2-7, with TRBD2 matching 14 bases. V lost 3 bases and J lost 5; bases outside the gene matches: 6. The CDR3 is made up of 16 amino acids. Germline V gene data show CDR1 as LGHNA and CDR2 as YNFKEQ. The CDR3 is CASSQETSGRANEQYF. CDR3 coding DNA: TGTGCCAGCAGCCAGGAGACTAGCGGGAGGGCCAACGAGCAGTACTTC.

Comment on this clonotype: A read error is possible here, since a much larger clone lies one base away. This sequence joins TRBV7-2 and TRBJ2-1, with D perhaps TRBD2 (6 bases). The CDR3 is made up of 13 amino acids. Germline V CDR1 and CDR2: SGHTA, FQGNSA. The CDR3 nucleotides are TGTGCCAGCAGATTAGAAGGGACTGGAGAGCAGTTCTTC. Its protein product is CASRLEGTGEQFF.

V and J are TRBV6-5 and TRBJ2-5; 11 positions match TRBD2. Trimming took 6 bases from V and 4 from J; bases not matched to a gene: 7. The CDR3 sequence is 15 residues long. Germline V gene lookup returns CDR1 MNHEY and CDR2 SVGAGI. In DNA form, the CDR3 reads TGTGCCAGCAGAGGTAGCGGGAGGGTGGGAGAGACCCAGTACTTC. Amino acid sequence: CASRGSGRVGETQYF.